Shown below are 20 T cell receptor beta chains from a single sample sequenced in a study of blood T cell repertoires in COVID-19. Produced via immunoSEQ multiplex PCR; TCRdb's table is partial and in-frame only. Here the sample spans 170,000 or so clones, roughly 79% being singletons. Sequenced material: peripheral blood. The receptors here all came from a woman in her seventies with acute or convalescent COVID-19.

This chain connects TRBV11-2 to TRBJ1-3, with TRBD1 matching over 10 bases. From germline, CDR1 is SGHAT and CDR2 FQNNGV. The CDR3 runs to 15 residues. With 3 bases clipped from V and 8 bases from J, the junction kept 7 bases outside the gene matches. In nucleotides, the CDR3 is TGTGCCAGCAGCTTTTCCGGGACAGGGGCGTACACCATATATTTT. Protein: CASSFSGTGAYTIYF.

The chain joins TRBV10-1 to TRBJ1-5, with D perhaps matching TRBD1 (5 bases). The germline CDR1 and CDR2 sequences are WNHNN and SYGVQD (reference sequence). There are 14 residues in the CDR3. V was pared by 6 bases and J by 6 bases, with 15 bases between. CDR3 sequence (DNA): TGCGCCAGCAGCGCTTCAGGGATGGCTCAGCCCCAGCATTTT. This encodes CASSASGMAQPQHF.

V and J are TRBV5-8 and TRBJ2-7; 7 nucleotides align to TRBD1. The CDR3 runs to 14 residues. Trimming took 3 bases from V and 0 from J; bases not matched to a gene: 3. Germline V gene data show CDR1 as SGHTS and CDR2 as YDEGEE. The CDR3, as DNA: TGTGCCAGCAGCTATGGGACAGCCTCCTACGAGCAGTACTTC. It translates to CASSYGTASYEQYF.

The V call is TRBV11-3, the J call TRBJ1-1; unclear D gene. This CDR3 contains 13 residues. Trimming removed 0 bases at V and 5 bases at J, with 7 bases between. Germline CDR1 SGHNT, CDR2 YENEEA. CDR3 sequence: CASSLDPGTEAFF. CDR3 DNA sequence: TGTGCCAGCAGCTTAGATCCAGGAACTGAAGCTTTCTTT.

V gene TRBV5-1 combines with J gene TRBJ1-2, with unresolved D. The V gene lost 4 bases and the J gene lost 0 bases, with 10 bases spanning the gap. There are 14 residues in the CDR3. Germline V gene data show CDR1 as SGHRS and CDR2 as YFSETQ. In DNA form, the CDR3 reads TGCGCCAGCAGCCCACTGACAACTAACTATGGCTACACCTTC. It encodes CASSPLTTNYGYTF.

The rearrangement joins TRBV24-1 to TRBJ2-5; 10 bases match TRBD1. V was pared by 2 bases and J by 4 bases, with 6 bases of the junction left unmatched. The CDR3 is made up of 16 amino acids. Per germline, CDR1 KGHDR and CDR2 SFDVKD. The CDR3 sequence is CATSDSGTGAGETQYF. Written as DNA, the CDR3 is TGTGCCACCAGTGATTCCGGGACAGGGGCTGGAGAGACCCAGTACTTC.

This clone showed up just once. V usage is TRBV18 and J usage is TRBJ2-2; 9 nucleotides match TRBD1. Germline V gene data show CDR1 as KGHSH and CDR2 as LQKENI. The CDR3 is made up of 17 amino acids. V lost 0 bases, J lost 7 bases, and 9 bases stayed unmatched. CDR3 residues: CASSPPKTGGFVGELFF. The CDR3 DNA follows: TGTGCCAGCTCACCACCCAAGACAGGGGGTTTCGTCGGGGAGCTGTTTTTT.

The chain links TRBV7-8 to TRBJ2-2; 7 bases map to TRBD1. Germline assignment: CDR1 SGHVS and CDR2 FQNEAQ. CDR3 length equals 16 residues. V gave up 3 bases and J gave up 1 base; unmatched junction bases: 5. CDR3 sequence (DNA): TGTGCCAGCAGCTTCGGGACAGCCAGGAACACCGGGGAGCTGTTTTTT. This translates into CASSFGTARNTGELFF. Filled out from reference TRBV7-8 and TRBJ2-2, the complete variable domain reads GAGVSQSPRYKVAKRGQDVALRCDPISGHVSLFWYQQALGQGPEFLTYFQNEAQLDKSGLPSDRFFAERPEGSVSTLKIQRTQQEDSAVYLCASSFGTARNTGELFFGEGSRLTVL.

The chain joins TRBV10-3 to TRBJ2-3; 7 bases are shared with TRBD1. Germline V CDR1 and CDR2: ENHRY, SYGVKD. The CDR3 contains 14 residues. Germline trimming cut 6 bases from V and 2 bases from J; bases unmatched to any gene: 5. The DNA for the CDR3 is TGTGCCATCAGCCCGGGACAGAACACAGATACGCAGTATTTT. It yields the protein CAISPGQNTDTQYF.

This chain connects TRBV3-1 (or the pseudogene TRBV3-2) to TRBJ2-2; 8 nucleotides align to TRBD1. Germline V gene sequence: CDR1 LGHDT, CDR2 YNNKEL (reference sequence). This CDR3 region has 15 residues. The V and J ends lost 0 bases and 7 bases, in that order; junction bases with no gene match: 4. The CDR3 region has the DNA TGTGCCAGCAGCCAAGACGGGACAGGACGCGGGGAGCTGTTTTTT. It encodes CASSQDGTGRGELFF.

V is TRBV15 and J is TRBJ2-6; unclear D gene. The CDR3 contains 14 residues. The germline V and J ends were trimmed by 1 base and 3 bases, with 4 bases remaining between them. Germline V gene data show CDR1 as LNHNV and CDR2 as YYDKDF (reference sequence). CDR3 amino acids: CATSRVLGANVLTF. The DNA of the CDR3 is TGTGCCACCAGCAGAGTACTTGGGGCCAACGTCCTGACTTTC.

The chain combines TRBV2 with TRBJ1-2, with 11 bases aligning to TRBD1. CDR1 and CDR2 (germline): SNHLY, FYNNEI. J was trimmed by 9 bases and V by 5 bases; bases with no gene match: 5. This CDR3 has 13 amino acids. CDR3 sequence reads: CASSKGQGDSYTF. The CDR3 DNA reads TGTGCCAGCAGTAAGGGACAGGGGGACAGCTACACCTTC.

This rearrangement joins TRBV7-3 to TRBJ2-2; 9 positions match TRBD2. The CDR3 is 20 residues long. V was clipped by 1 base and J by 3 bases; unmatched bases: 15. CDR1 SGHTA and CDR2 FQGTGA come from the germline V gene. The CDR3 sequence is CASSLMPSAGLAGHTGELFF. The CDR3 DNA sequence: TGTGCCAGCAGCTTAATGCCTTCCGCGGGGCTAGCGGGACACACCGGGGAGCTGTTTTTT.

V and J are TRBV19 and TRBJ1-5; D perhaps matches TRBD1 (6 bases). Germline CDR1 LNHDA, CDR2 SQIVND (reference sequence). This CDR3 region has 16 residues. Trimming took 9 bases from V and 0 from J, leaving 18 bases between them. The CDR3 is CASARGGGYSNQPQHF. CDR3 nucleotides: TGTGCCAGCGCAAGGGGAGGGGGATATAGCAATCAGCCCCAGCATTTT. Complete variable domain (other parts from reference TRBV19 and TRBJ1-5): DGGITQSPKYLFRKEGQNVTLSCEQNLNHDAMYWYRQDPGQGLRLIYYSQIVNDFQKGDIAEGYSVSREKKESFPLTVTSAQKNPTAFYLCASARGGGYSNQPQHFGDGTRLSIL.

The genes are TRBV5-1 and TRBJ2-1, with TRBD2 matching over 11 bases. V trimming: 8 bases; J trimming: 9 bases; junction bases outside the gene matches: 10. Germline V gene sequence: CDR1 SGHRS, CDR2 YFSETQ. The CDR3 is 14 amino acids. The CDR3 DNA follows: TGCGCCAGTAAACTAGCGGGAGTCATTGGTGAGCAGTTCTTC. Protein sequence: CASKLAGVIGEQFF. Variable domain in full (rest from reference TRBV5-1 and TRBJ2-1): KAGVTQTPRYLIKTRGQQVTLSCSPISGHRSVSWYQQTPGQGLQFLFEYFSETQRNKGNFPGRFSGRQFSNSRSEMNVSTLELGDSALYLCASKLAGVIGEQFFGPGTRLTVL.

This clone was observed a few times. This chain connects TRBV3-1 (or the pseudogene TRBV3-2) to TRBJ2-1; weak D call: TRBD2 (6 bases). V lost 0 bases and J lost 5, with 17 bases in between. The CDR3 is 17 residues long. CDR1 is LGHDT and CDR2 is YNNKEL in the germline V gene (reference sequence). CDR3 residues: CASSQDSTSLSNNEQFF. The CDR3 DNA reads TGTGCCAGCAGCCAAGATAGTACTAGCCTTTCTAACAATGAGCAGTTCTTC.

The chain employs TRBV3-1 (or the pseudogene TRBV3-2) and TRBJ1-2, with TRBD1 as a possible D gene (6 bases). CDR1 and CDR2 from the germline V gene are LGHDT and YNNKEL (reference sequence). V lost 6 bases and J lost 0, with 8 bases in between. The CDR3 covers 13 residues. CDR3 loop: CASSGTSNYGYTF. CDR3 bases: TGTGCCAGCAGTGGGACATCTAACTATGGCTACACCTTC.

Here the CDR3 DNA reads TGTGCCAGCAGCCAATGGAGCGGGACACCCCAGTTCTTC. Residues: CASSQWSGTPQFF. The chain employs TRBV5-4 and TRBJ2-1; maybe TRBD2 (7 bases). Germline-derived CDR1 and CDR2 are SGHNT and YYREEE (reference sequence). The V end was cut by 4 bases, the J end by 13 bases, with 18 bases between. The CDR3 is 13 amino acids.

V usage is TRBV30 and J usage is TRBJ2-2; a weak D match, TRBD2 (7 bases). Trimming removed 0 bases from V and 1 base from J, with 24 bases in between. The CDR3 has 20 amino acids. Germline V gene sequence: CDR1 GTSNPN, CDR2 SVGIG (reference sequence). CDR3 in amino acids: CAWSVWRGRGGRRNTGELFF. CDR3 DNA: TGTGCCTGGAGTGTTTGGCGGGGGCGTGGCGGGAGAAGGAACACCGGGGAGCTGTTTTTT.

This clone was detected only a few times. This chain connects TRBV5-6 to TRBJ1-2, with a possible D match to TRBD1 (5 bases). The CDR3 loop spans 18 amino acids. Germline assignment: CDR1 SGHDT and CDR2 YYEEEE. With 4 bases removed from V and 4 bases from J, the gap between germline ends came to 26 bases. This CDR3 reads CASSPGGAAAQQIYGYTF. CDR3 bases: TGTGCCAGCAGCCCGGGGGGTGCGGCGGCACAACAAATCTATGGCTACACCTTC.